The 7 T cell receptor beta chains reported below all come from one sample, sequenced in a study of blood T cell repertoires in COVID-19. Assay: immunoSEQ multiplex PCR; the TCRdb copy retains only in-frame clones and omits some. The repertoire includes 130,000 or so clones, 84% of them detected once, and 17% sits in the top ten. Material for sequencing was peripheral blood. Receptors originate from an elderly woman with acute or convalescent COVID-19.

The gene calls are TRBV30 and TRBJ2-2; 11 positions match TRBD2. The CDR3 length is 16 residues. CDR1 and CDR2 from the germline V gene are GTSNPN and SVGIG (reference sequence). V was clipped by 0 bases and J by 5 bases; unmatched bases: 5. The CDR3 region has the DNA TGTGCCTGGAGTGTACTAGCGGGAGTACTAACCGGGGAGCTGTTTTTT. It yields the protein CAWSVLAGVLTGELFF.

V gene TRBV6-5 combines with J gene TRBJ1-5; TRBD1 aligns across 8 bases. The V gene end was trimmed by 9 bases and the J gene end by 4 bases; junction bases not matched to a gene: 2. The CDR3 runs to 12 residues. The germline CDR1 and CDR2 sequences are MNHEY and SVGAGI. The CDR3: CASRTGNQPQHF. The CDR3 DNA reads TGTGCCAGTCGGACAGGGAATCAGCCCCAGCATTTT.

Here the CDR3 reads CASSPGRGATDTQYF. In nucleotides, the CDR3 is TGTGCCAGCTCCCCGGGGCGGGGGGCCACAGATACGCAGTATTTT. The chain joins TRBV18 to TRBJ2-3; 8 bases are a match to TRBD2. The V gene end was trimmed by 6 bases and the J gene end by 2 bases; junction bases not matched to a gene: 7. The germline CDR1 and CDR2 sequences are KGHSH and LQKENI. This CDR3 contains 15 residues.

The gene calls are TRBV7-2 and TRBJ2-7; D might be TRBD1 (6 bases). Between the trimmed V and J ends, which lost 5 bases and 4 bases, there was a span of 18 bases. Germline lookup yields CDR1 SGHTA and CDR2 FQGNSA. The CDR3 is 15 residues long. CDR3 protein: CASSQGPGESYEQYF. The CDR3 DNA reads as TGTGCCAGCAGCCAGGGGCCCGGGGAGTCGTACGAGCAGTACTTC.

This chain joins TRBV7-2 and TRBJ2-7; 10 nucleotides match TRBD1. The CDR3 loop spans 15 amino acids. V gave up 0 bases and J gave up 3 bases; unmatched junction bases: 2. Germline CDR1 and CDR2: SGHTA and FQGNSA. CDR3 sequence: CASSLAGTGDYEQYF. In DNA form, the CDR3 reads TGTGCCAGCAGCTTAGCCGGGACAGGGGACTACGAGCAGTACTTC.

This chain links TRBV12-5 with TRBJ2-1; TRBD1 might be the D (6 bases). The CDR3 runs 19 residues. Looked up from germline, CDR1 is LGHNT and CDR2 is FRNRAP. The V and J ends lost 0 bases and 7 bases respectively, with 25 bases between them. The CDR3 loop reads CASGLVRGQHMFAGNEQFF. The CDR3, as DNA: TGTGCTAGTGGTTTGGTACGGGGACAACATATGTTTGCGGGTAATGAGCAGTTCTTC.

In DNA form, the CDR3 reads TGTGCCGCACAACAGGGGGGCACTGAAGCTTTCTTT. Protein product: CAAQQGGTEAFF. The rearrangement joins TRBV19 to TRBJ1-1; 8 bases map to TRBD1. CDR1 LNHDA and CDR2 SQIVND come from the germline V gene (reference sequence). There are 12 residues in the CDR3. J lost 4 bases, V lost 11 bases, and 6 bases had no gene match.